One and the same sample provided the 16 T cell receptor beta chains below, sequenced in a study of cytomegalovirus exposure and HLA in healthy donors. PCR primers comprised 60 Vbeta and 13 Jbeta primers. This table comes from immunoSEQ multiplex PCR, and its TCRdb copy is limited to in-frame clones, with some not included. Of more than 90,000 clones listed, roughly 76% are singletons. Sequencing was carried out using PBMCs. These receptors were obtained from a human donor in good health.

The rearrangement joins TRBV6-5 to TRBJ2-7, with a weak D call TRBD2 (5 bases). The V and J ends lost 8 bases and 4 bases respectively, with 12 bases between them. The CDR3 has 12 amino acids. CDR1 and CDR2 from the germline V gene are MNHEY and SVGAGI. This CDR3 is CASEGAAYEQYF. CDR3 nucleotide sequence: TGTGCCAGCGAGGGCGCAGCATACGAGCAGTACTTC.

The V call is TRBV19, the J call TRBJ1-5; perhaps TRBD1 as D (6 bases). Trimming removed 2 bases at V and 7 bases at J, with 12 bases between. Germline values: CDR1 LNHDA, CDR2 SQIVND (reference sequence). The CDR3 loop spans 14 amino acids. The CDR3 bases are TGTGCCAGTAGTATAAACAGGGTTGAACAGCCCCAGCATTTT. It codes for CASSINRVEQPQHF.

The V call is TRBV30, the J call TRBJ1-1, with D perhaps matching TRBD1 (6 bases). Trimming left V 0 bases short and J 5 bases short, with 16 bases between. This CDR3 region has 15 residues. CDR1 and CDR2 from the germline V gene are GTSNPN and SVGIG (reference sequence). The CDR3 DNA follows: TGTGCCTGGAGTGTACTAAAGGGGGTGCGGACTGAAGCTTTCTTT. Translated, it gives CAWSVLKGVRTEAFF.

The chain joins TRBV7-9 to TRBJ1-2, with D perhaps matching TRBD1 (5 bases). CDR3 length: 15 amino acids. The V gene's germline CDR1 is SEHNR and CDR2 FQNEAQ (reference sequence). Trimming removed 5 bases at V and 3 bases at J, with 16 bases between. The CDR3 spells CASSQDSSGYYGYTF. The CDR3 bases are TGTGCCAGCAGCCAAGACTCTTCAGGGTACTATGGCTACACCTTC.

A word on this clone: A read error may produce the germline difference seen at one junction end. This chain links TRBV11-2 with TRBJ1-3; D not resolved. The CDR3 covers 15 residues. Looked up from germline, CDR1 is SGHAT and CDR2 is FQNNGV. CDR3 protein: CASSLENIAGNTIYF. Written as DNA, the CDR3 is TGTGCCAGCAGCCTAGAAAATATCGCTGGAAACACCATATATTTT.

V and J are TRBV5-1 and TRBJ1-2, with a tentative D call TRBD1 (5 bases). Looked up from germline, CDR1 is SGHRS and CDR2 is YFSETQ. The ends were cut back, 0 bases at V and 0 bases at J, with 9 bases in the middle. The CDR3 has 15 amino acids. The CDR3, as DNA: TGCGCCAGCAGCTTGGGGGGCCCAGCTAACTATGGCTACACCTTC. Translation gives CASSLGGPANYGYTF. The full variable domain, its missing parts supplied by reference TRBV5-1 and TRBJ1-2, is KAGVTQTPRYLIKTRGQQVTLSCSPISGHRSVSWYQQTPGQGLQFLFEYFSETQRNKGNFPGRFSGRQFSNSRSEMNVSTLELGDSALYLCASSLGGPANYGYTFGSGTRLTVV.

The V call is TRBV7-9, the J call TRBJ1-1; D may be TRBD1 (5 bases). This CDR3 spans 19 amino acids. Trimming left V 5 bases short and J 0 bases short, with 25 bases between. Germline values: CDR1 SEHNR, CDR2 FQNEAQ (reference sequence). The CDR3, as DNA: TGTGCCAGCAGCCATTCTCAGGGCCCACCAACACCCATGAACACTGAAGCTTTCTTT. Its translation is CASSHSQGPPTPMNTEAFF. The full variable domain, its missing parts supplied by reference TRBV7-9 and TRBJ1-1, is DTGVSQNPRHKITKRGQNVTFRCDPISEHNRLYWYRQTLGQGPEFLTYFQNEAQLEKSRLLSDRFSAERPKGSFSTLEIQRTEQGDSAMYLCASSHSQGPPTPMNTEAFFGQGTRLTVV.

CDR3 amino acids: CASSQEGQNNSPLHF. The CDR3 DNA reads TGTGCCAGCAGCCAAGAGGGACAGAATAATTCACCCCTCCACTTT. The chain employs TRBV4-2 and TRBJ1-6, with 7 bases matching TRBD1. V lost 0 bases and J lost 5; bases outside the gene matches: 1. Germline V gene data show CDR1 as LGHNA and CDR2 as YNFKEQ. There are 15 residues in the CDR3.

This chain connects TRBV7-8 to TRBJ2-7, with 10 bases aligning to TRBD2. This CDR3 has 15 residues. In germline, CDR1 is SGHVS, CDR2 FQNEAQ. The V and J ends lost 4 bases and 4 bases, in that order; junction bases with no gene match: 7. CDR3 sequence (DNA): TGTGCCAGCAGCTGGCGGTCTAGCGGGGGTTACGAGCAGTACTTC. Its protein product is CASSWRSSGGYEQYF.

This clone was recorded once. This sequence joins TRBV11-3 and TRBJ2-7; D remains ambiguous. V dropped 1 base and J dropped 0 bases, with 7 bases sitting between them. The CDR3 is 14 amino acids. Germline V gene data show CDR1 as SGHNT and CDR2 as YENEEA. The CDR3 reads CASSLGGSSYEQYF. The CDR3 nucleotides are TGTGCCAGCAGCTTAGGCGGAAGCTCCTACGAGCAGTACTTC.

In this sample, this clone turned up a few times. The chain carries TRBV10-3 and TRBJ2-7; 7 positions agree with TRBD2. The CDR3 has 13 residues. CDR1 and CDR2 from the germline V gene are ENHRY and SYGVKD. The trim removed 6 bases at V and 5 bases at J, leaving 7 bases unmatched. In nucleotides, the CDR3 is TGTGCCATCAGGAGCCCCAGCGGGGACGAGCAGTACTTC. This translates into CAIRSPSGDEQYF.

This sequence joins TRBV7-9 and TRBJ2-7, with TRBD2 matching 14 bases. In germline, CDR1 is SEHNR, CDR2 FQNEAQ (reference sequence). J was trimmed by 6 bases and V by 3 bases; bases with no gene match: 1. This CDR3 has 14 residues. The CDR3 loop is CASSLGLAGVEQYF. The CDR3 coding sequence is TGTGCCAGCAGCTTGGGACTAGCGGGAGTCGAGCAGTACTTC.

The V gene is TRBV11-2, the J gene TRBJ2-7, with D hard to call. This CDR3 region has 13 residues. Deletions cut 5 bases from V and 3 bases from J, with 11 bases between. Germline V gene lookup returns CDR1 SGHAT and CDR2 FQNNGV. The chain's CDR3 is CASSASQSYEQYF. CDR3 nucleotides: TGTGCCAGCAGCGCTTCACAGAGCTACGAGCAGTACTTC.

The chain uses TRBV6-1 and TRBJ2-7; the D gene is possibly TRBD2 (7 bases). Germline CDR1 is MNHNS and CDR2 is SASEGT. The CDR3 totals 16 residues. V was cut by 1 base and J by 4 bases, with 17 bases left in between. The CDR3 protein is CASSEGRGGAAYEQYF. The DNA of the CDR3 is TGTGCCAGCAGTGAAGGGAGGGGGGGGGCGGCTTACGAGCAGTACTTC.

The CDR3 sequence: CASSYRQGGGPEAFF. The CDR3 DNA reads as TGTGCCAGCAGTTACCGGCAGGGAGGGGGGCCTGAAGCTTTCTTT. The rearrangement links TRBV6-5 to TRBJ1-1, with D possibly being TRBD1 (6 bases). This CDR3 is built from 15 residues. Germline V lookup: CDR1 MNHEY, CDR2 SVGAGI. The V and J ends lost 2 bases and 6 bases respectively, with 16 bases between them.

This clone was detected only once. This sequence joins TRBV5-1 and TRBJ2-5; D might be TRBD1 (5 bases). This CDR3 has 15 amino acids. V was shortened by 0 bases and J by 5 bases, with 14 bases between the two germline ends. CDR1 SGHRS and CDR2 YFSETQ come from the germline V gene. The CDR3 DNA sequence: TGCGCCAGCAGCTTGGGCAGGGTAGTCTCCGAGACCCAGTACTTC. Translated, it gives CASSLGRVVSETQYF.